Below are 16 T cell receptor beta chains sequenced from a single sample in a study of response to subunit inactivated influenza vaccine. TCRdb analysed the RT-PCR reads with MiXCR anew, one entry per CDR3 protein. The sample carries over 450,000 distinct CDR3 sequences, about an eighth recorded once. This specimen consisted of PBMCs from blood, obtained roughly 46 days after vaccination. These TCRs come from a man aged 50-59 years who received an inactivated influenza vaccine.

In its sample, this clonotype was seen a few times. The rearrangement joins TRBV6-2 or TRBV6-3 to TRBJ2-7, with TRBD2 as a possible D gene (6 bases). V shed 5 bases and J shed 6 bases, with 20 bases lying between them. This CDR3 comprises 15 residues. Per the germline V gene, CDR1 is MNHEY and CDR2 is SVGEGT. The CDR3 reads CASSSTGLGAGEQYF. The CDR3 DNA reads TGTGCCAGCAGTAGCACTGGACTGGGAGCGGGCGAGCAGTACTTC.

The genes are TRBV6-1 and TRBJ2-6; D perhaps matches TRBD1 (6 bases). Germline-derived CDR1 and CDR2 are MNHNS and SASEGT. Trimming took off 5 bases at V and 13 bases at J, with 12 bases between the two ends. This CDR3 has 12 amino acids. CDR3 coding DNA: TGTGCCAGCAGTCCCGACAGGTCGGTCCTGACTTTC. This codes for CASSPDRSVLTF.

The sample holds many counts of this clonotype. J is TRBJ2-3 and V is TRBV7-8; D unresolved. Trimming took off 1 base at V and 10 bases at J, with 12 bases between the two ends. This CDR3 contains 13 residues. Germline values: CDR1 SGHVS, CDR2 FQNEAQ. CDR3 amino acids: CASSLGRADAQYF. The CDR3 DNA sequence: TGTGCCAGCAGCTTAGGTCGGGCGGACGCGCAGTATTTT.

This chain connects TRBV12-3 or TRBV12-4 to TRBJ1-5; tentative D call: TRBD1 (5 bases). V lost 6 bases and J 3 bases, leaving 15 bases between the germline ends. The CDR3 length is 15 residues. In DNA form, the CDR3 reads TGTGCCAGCAGGACCGGGACGGTTTCCAATCAGCCCCAGCATTTT. Translating gives CASRTGTVSNQPQHF.

This clonotype was seen at least ten times. This chain connects TRBV12-3 or TRBV12-4 to TRBJ2-3; 11 bases agree with TRBD2. The V and J ends lost 4 bases and 3 bases, in that order; junction bases with no gene match: 6. The CDR3 consists of 16 residues. CDR3 residues: CASSSSTSGTTDTQYF. The CDR3 DNA follows: TGTGCCAGCAGTTCCTCGACTAGCGGGACTACAGATACGCAGTATTTT.

The table lists this clonotype with a few counts. The genes are TRBV20-1 and TRBJ2-5; TRBD1 might be the D (6 bases). V gave up 4 bases and J gave up 3 bases, with 15 bases separating them. Germline V CDR1 and CDR2: DFQATT, SNEGSKA (reference sequence). This CDR3 spans 14 amino acids. Here the CDR3 DNA reads TGCAGTGCTACCCCCGGGACACCAAAAGAGACCCAGTACTTC. Protein: CSATPGTPKETQYF.

This clonotype was detected a few times. This sequence joins TRBV9 and TRBJ2-2; D gene unclear. V lost 2 bases and J lost 2, with 13 bases in between. The germline V gene has CDR1 SGDLS and CDR2 YYNGEE. There are 16 residues in the CDR3. Here the CDR3 DNA reads TGTGCCAGCAGCGTGTATCAGGAACCCAACACCGGGGAGCTGTTTTTT. Translating it yields CASSVYQEPNTGELFF.

This chain uses TRBV9 with TRBJ1-6, with 9 bases fitting TRBD1. V was pared by 0 bases and J by 7 bases, with 2 bases of the junction left unmatched. This CDR3 has 15 residues. The V gene's germline CDR1 is SGDLS and CDR2 YYNGEE. CDR3 residues: CASSVDGQGNSPLHF. The CDR3 DNA is TGTGCCAGCAGCGTAGATGGACAGGGGAATTCACCCCTCCACTTT. The full variable domain, in which reference TRBV9 and TRBJ1-6 provide the parts outside the CDR3, is DSGVTQTPKHLITATGQRVTLRCSPRSGDLSVYWYQQSLDQGLQFLIQYYNGEERAKGNILERFSAQQFPDLHSELNLSSLELGDSALYFCASSVDGQGNSPLHFGNGTRLTVT.

CDR3 sequence: CASTRDSSGANVLTF. The CDR3 DNA follows: TGTGCCAGCACCCGCGATAGCTCTGGGGCCAACGTCCTGACTTTC. The chain combines TRBV2 with TRBJ2-6; no clear D. CDR3 size: 15 residues. The V end was cut by 7 bases, the J end by 0 bases, with 10 bases between. Germline-derived CDR1 and CDR2 are SNHLY and FYNNEI.

This clonotype has a count of ten or more. The chain links TRBV6-1 to TRBJ2-3; a possible D gene is TRBD2 (6 bases). CDR3 length equals 14 residues. With 5 bases removed from V and 9 bases from J, the gap between germline ends came to 18 bases. CDR1 and CDR2 (germline): MNHNS, SASEGT. This chain's CDR3 is CASSLRGTGGTQYF. CDR3 DNA: TGTGCCAGCAGTCTCCGAGGGACTGGAGGGACGCAGTATTTT.

This clonotype was found many times. This chain connects TRBV3-1 to TRBJ1-1, with a tentative D call TRBD1 (5 bases). The germline V gene has CDR1 LGHDT and CDR2 YNNKEL (reference sequence). CDR3 length: 13 residues. The ends were cut back, 2 bases at V and 5 bases at J, with 9 bases in the middle. The CDR3 is CASSQQGGTEAFF. The CDR3 bases are TGTGCCAGCAGCCAACAGGGAGGGACTGAAGCTTTCTTT.

This clonotype was seen a handful of times. The V and J genes are TRBV3-1 and TRBJ1-4; 8 nucleotides match TRBD1. The CDR3 extends over 16 amino acids. The J segment lost 1 base and the V segment lost 3 bases, leaving 4 bases of the junction unmatched. Germline V CDR1 and CDR2: LGHDT, YNNKEL (reference sequence). The CDR3 spells CASSQGGTGTNEKLFF. CDR3 coding DNA: TGTGCCAGCAGCCAGGGCGGGACAGGAACTAATGAAAAACTGTTTTTT.

This clonotype was found a few times. The chain joins TRBV7-9 to TRBJ1-1; a possible D gene is TRBD1 (5 bases). The CDR3 has 14 amino acids. Germline V gene sequence: CDR1 SEHNR, CDR2 FQNEAQ (reference sequence). Trimming cost V 1 base and J 7 bases, with 13 bases left between them. CDR3 in amino acids: CASSLVSRASEAFF. CDR3 DNA sequence: TGTGCCAGCAGCTTAGTGAGCAGGGCTAGTGAAGCTTTCTTT.

The chain employs TRBV20-1 and TRBJ2-2; 9 bases agree with TRBD2. Trimming took 2 bases from V and 7 from J; bases not matched to a gene: 14. The length of the CDR3 is 17 residues. CDR1 DFQATT and CDR2 SNEGSKA come from the germline V gene (reference sequence). CDR3 DNA sequence: TGCAGTGCTAGAAGAGGCGGGAGGGCCGGAATTGGCGGGGAGCTGTTTTTT. Its protein is CSARRGGRAGIGGELFF.

This sequence joins TRBV15 and TRBJ2-1, with 7 bases lining up with TRBD1. The CDR3 extends over 15 amino acids. V trimming: 5 bases; J trimming: 6 bases; junction bases outside the gene matches: 10. CDR1 LNHNV and CDR2 YYDKDF come from the germline V gene (reference sequence). The CDR3 sequence is CATSATRDSLNEQFF. In nucleotides, the CDR3 is TGTGCCACCAGCGCAACCCGGGACAGCCTCAATGAGCAGTTCTTC. Full variable domain (remainder filled in from reference TRBV15 and TRBJ2-1): DAMVIQNPRYQVTQFGKPVTLSCSQTLNHNVMYWYQQKSSQAPKLLFHYYDKDFNNEADTPDNFQSRRPNTSFCFLDIRSPGLGDTAMYLCATSATRDSLNEQFFGPGTRLTVL.

V is TRBV12-3 or TRBV12-4 and J is TRBJ2-3, with 7 bases lining up with TRBD1. Germline trimming cut 7 bases from V and 4 bases from J; bases unmatched to any gene: 2. The length of the CDR3 is 12 residues. In nucleotides, the CDR3 is TGTGCCAGCAACAGGGGTCCAGATACGCAGTATTTT. This codes for CASNRGPDTQYF.